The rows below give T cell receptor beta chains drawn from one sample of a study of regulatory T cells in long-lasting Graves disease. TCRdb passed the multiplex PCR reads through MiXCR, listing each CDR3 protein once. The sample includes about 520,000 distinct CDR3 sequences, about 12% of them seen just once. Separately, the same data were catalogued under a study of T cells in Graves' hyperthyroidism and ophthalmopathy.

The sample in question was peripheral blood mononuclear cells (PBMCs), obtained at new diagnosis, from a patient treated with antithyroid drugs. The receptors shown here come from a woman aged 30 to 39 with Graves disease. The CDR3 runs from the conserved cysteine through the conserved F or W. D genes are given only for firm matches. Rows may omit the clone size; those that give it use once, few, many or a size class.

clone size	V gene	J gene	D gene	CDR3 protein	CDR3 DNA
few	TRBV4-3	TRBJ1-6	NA	CASSQFQGPSLHF	TGCGCCAGCAGCCAATTCCAGGGGCCTTCTCTCCACTTT
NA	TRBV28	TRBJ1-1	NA	CASSPAGGGMNTEAFF	TGTGCCAGCAGTCCGGCGGGGGGGGGAATGAACACTGAAGCTTTCTTT
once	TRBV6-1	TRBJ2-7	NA	CASKQATILYEQYF	TGTGCCAGCAAGCAGGCCACAATTCTCTACGAGCAGTACTTC
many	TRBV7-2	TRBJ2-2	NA	CASSLVWAGELFF	TGTGCCAGCAGCTTAGTTTGGGCCGGGGAGCTGTTTTTT
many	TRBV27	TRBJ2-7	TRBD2	CASSLSTSGLSYEQYF	TGTGCCAGCAGTCTATCGACTAGCGGTCTCTCCTACGAGCAGTACTTC
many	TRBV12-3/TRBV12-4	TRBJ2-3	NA	CASSPFRGPSTDTQYF	TGTGCCAGCAGTCCCTTTCGGGGACCTAGCACAGATACGCAGTATTTT
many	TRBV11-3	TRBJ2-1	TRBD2	CASSPNPTGTTQFF	TGTGCCAGCAGCCCAAACCCGACCGGGACTACGCAGTTCTTC
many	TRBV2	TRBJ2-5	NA	CASSVSSGETQYF	TGTGCCAGCAGTGTCTCGAGCGGGGAGACCCAGTACTTC
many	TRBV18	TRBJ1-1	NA	CASSRHSEPNTEAFF	TGTGCCAGCTCACGGCACAGTGAACCGAACACTGAAGCTTTCTTT
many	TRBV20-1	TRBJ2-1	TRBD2	CSAMGLAVMENEQFF	TGCAGTGCTATGGGACTAGCGGTAATGGAAAATGAGCAGTTCTTC
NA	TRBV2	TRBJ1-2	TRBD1	CASTPDRVDGYTF	TGTGCCAGCACCCCGGACAGGGTTGATGGCTACACCTTC
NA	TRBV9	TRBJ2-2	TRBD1	CASSSRDRGTSGELFF	TGTGCCAGCAGCTCCCGGGACAGAGGTACCTCCGGGGAGCTGTTTTTT
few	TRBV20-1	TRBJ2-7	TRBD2	CSAVQGGDLDEQYF	TGCAGTGCTGTCCAGGGAGGGGATCTGGACGAGCAGTACTTC
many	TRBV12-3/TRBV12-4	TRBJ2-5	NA	CASSLSGNQETQYF	TGTGCCAGCAGCTTGTCGGGCAATCAAGAGACCCAGTACTTC
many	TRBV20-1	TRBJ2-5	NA	CSAPSRGQETQYF	TGCAGTGCTCCTTCCCGTGGGCAAGAGACCCAGTACTTC
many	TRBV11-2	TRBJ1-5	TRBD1	CASSSDRGQPQHF	TGTGCCAGCAGCTCTGACAGGGGGCAGCCCCAGCATTTT
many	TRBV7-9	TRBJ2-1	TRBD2	CASSLVGSGEDYNEQFF	TGTGCCAGCAGCTTAGTAGGGAGCGGGGAGGACTACAATGAGCAGTTCTTC
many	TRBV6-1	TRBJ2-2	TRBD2	CASQGAGGNTGELFF	TGTGCCTCCCAGGGAGCGGGAGGGAACACCGGGGAGCTGTTTTTT
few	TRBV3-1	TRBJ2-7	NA	CASSPGQPFFYEQYF	TGTGCCAGCAGCCCGGGACAACCGTTCTTCTACGAGCAGTACTTC
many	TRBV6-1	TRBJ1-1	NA	CASRDRQTNTEAFF	TGTGCCAGCAGGGACCGACAGACGAACACTGAAGCTTTCTTT
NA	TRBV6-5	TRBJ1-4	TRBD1	CASSYSYRGDNEKLFF	TGTGCCAGCAGTTACTCCTACAGGGGGGATAATGAAAAACTGTTTTTT
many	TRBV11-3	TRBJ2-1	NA	CASSLDVRPNEQFF	TGTGCCAGCAGCTTAGATGTGCGGCCCAATGAGCAGTTCTTC
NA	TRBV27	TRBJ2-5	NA	CASSLTGTQETQYF	TGTGCCAGCAGTTTAACCGGGACCCAAGAGACCCAGTACTTC
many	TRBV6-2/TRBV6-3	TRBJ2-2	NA	CASSSENTGELFF	TGTGCCAGCAGTTCTGAAAACACCGGGGAGCTGTTTTTT
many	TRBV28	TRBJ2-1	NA	CASSPRDLRAYNEQFF	TGTGCCAGCAGTCCCCGGGACCTCCGGGCCTACAATGAGCAGTTCTTC
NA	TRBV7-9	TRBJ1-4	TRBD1	CASSLGRTGLGEKLFF	TGTGCCAGCAGCTTAGGACGGACAGGGTTGGGTGAAAAACTGTTTTTT
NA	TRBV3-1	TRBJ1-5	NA	CASSQGRPGRGNQPQHF	TGTGCCAGCAGCCAAGGGCGGCCAGGGAGGGGCAATCAGCCCCAGCATTTT
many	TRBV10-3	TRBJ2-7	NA	CAISSAGLGRSEQYF	TGTGCCATCAGTTCAGCGGGCCTTGGCCGGAGCGAGCAGTACTTC
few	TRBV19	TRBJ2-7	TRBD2	CASSPLAGGGGQYF	TGTGCCAGTAGCCCCCTAGCGGGGGGGGGAGGGCAGTACTTC
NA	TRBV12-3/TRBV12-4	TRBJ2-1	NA	CASSWARGTSEQDEQSF	NA
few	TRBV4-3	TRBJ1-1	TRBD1	CASSQDLDRGLVGSTEAFF	TGCGCCAGCAGCCAAGATCTGGACAGGGGGCTGGTAGGGAGCACTGAAGCTTTCTTT
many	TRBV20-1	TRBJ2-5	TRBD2	CSARAGWAGGGETQYF	TGCAGTGCTAGAGCGGGGTGGGCGGGAGGAGGAGAGACCCAGTACTTC
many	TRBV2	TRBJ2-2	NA	CASSVRAMVTGELFF	TGTGCCAGCAGTGTTCGGGCTATGGTCACCGGGGAGCTGTTTTTT
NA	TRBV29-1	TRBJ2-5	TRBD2	CSVEGPGLAGDETQYF	TGCAGCGTTGAGGGTCCGGGACTAGCGGGAGACGAGACCCAGTACTTC
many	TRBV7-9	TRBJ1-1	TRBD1	CASSIGTGMNTEAFF	TGTGCCAGCAGTATAGGGACAGGGATGAACACTGAAGCTTTCTTT
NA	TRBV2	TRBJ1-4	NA	CASNPLTNEKLFF	TGTGCCAGCAATCCACTAACTAATGAAAAACTGTTTTTT
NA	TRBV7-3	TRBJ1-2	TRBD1	CASSLYPGQGGGQLGKINGYTF	TGTGCCAGCAGCTTATATCCCGGACAGGGAGGGGGGCAGTTGGGCAAGATAAATGGCTACACCTTC
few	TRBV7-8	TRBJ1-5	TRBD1	CASSPRWDRGNDQPQHF	TGTGCCAGCAGCCCCCGTTGGGACAGGGGTAACGATCAGCCCCAGCATTTT
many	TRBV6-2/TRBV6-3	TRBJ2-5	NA	CASSYKSETQYF	TGTGCCAGCAGTTACAAGTCGGAGACCCAGTACTTC
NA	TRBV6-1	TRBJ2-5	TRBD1	CASSPPGQGARETQYF	TGTGCCAGCAGTCCTCCGGGACAGGGGGCTCGGGAGACCCAGTACTTC
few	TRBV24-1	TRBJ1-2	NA	CATSQTNSNYGYTF	TGTGCCACCAGCCAGACAAATTCTAACTATGGCTACACCTTC
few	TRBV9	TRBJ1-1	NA	CASSVTDMGTEAFF	TGTGCCAGCAGCGTGACGGACATGGGGACTGAAGCTTTCTTT
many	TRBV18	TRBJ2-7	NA	CASSPQGGSEQYF	TGTGCCAGCTCACCACAGGGGGGGTCCGAGCAGTACTTC
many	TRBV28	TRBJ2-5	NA	CASSFGLEETQYF	TGTGCCAGCAGTTTCGGGCTGGAAGAGACCCAGTACTTC
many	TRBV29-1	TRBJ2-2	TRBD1	CSVETRRDRGNTGELFF	TGCAGCGTTGAAACGCGTCGGGACAGGGGGAACACCGGGGAGCTGTTTTTT
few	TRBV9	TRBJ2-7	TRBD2	CASSPDWREGREQYF	TGTGCCAGCAGCCCCGACTGGCGGGAGGGCCGTGAGCAGTACTTC
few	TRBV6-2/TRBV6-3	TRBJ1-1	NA	CTSSPGWGTEAFF	TGTACCAGTTCTCCCGGTTGGGGCACTGAAGCTTTCTTT
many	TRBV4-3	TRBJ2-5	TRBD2	CASSQVGSGLEETQYF	TGCGCCAGCAGCCAAGTGGGTAGCGGACTAGAAGAGACCCAGTACTTC
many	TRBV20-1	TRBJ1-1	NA	CSARSQRNTEAFF	TGCAGTGCTAGGTCCCAACGGAACACTGAAGCTTTCTTT
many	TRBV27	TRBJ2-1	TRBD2	CASRSLAGGYNEQFF	TGTGCCAGCAGGTCGCTAGCGGGGGGTTACAATGAGCAGTTCTTC
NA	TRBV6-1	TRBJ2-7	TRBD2	CASSRGLAGGKYEQYF	TGTGCCAGCAGCCGGGGACTAGCGGGAGGGAAGTACGAGCAGTACTTC
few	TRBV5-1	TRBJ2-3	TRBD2	CASRRLLGGGADTQYF	TGCGCCAGCAGGAGGCTGCTGGGGGGGGGTGCAGATACGCAGTATTTT
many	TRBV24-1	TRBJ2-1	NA	CATSDPRGSGKVYNEQFF	TGTGCCACCAGTGATCCCAGGGGGAGCGGGAAGGTCTACAATGAGCAGTTCTTC
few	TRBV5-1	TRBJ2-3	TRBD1	CASRGQPSTDTQYF	TGCGCCAGCCGGGGACAGCCTAGCACAGATACGCAGTATTTT
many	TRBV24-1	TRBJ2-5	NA	CATSDMRGARETQYF	TGTGCCACCAGTGATATGCGGGGAGCTCGAGAGACCCAGTACTTC